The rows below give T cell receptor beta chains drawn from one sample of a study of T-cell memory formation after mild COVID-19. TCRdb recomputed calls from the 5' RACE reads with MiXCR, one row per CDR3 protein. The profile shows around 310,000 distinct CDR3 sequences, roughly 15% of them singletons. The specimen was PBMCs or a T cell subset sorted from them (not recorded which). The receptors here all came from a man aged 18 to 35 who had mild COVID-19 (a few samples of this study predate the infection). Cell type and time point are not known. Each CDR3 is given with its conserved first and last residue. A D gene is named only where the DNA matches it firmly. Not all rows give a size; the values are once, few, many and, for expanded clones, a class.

CDR3 DNA: TGCGCCAGCAGCCAAGATCTACCCTCAACTAATGAAAAACTGTTTTTT
CDR3 protein: CASSQDLPSTNEKLFF
V gene: TRBV4-1
clone size: few
D gene: -
J gene: TRBJ1-4

CDR3 DNA: TGTGCCAGCAGTCGAGAGGAGGAAGGACATACATCCCTCCACTTT
CDR3 protein: CASSREEEGHTSLHF
V gene: TRBV11-2
clone size: few
D gene: -
J gene: TRBJ1-6

CDR3 DNA: TGTGCCAGCTCACCACCCCGACAGGGTCCCGTTGCAGATACGCAGTATTTT
CDR3 protein: CASSPPRQGPVADTQYF
V gene: TRBV18
clone size: -
D gene: TRBD1
J gene: TRBJ2-3

CDR3 DNA: TGCGCCAGCAGCTTCGATTTGACGGAGACCCAGTACTTC
CDR3 protein: CASSFDLTETQYF
V gene: TRBV5-1
clone size: many
D gene: -
J gene: TRBJ2-5

CDR3 DNA: TGCGCCAGCAGCTTCACGAGCGGGGGGGCCGATGAGCAGTTCTTC
CDR3 protein: CASSFTSGGADEQFF
V gene: TRBV5-1
clone size: many
D gene: TRBD2
J gene: TRBJ2-1

CDR3 DNA: TGTGCCAGCTCACCACCATCAGGGGCCAATCAGCCCCAGCATTTT
CDR3 protein: CASSPPSGANQPQHF
V gene: TRBV18
clone size: few
D gene: -
J gene: TRBJ1-5

CDR3 DNA: TGCGCCAGCAGCCCGCGACAGGGTTCGTCCGGGCAGTACTTC
CDR3 protein: CASSPRQGSSGQYF
V gene: TRBV5-1
clone size: -
D gene: TRBD1
J gene: TRBJ2-7

CDR3 DNA: TGTGCCAGCAGTACCGGGAGCGCCGGAGAGACCCAGTACTTC
CDR3 protein: CASSTGSAGETQYF
V gene: TRBV25-1
clone size: few
D gene: -
J gene: TRBJ2-5

CDR3 DNA: TGTGCCACCAGTGATTCGGTTCGTACGCAGTATTTT
CDR3 protein: CATSDSVRTQYF
V gene: TRBV24-1
clone size: -
D gene: -
J gene: TRBJ2-3

CDR3 DNA: TGTGCCAGCAGTTTAGCGGGGGGGTTTGAGACCCAGTACTTC
CDR3 protein: CASSLAGGFETQYF
V gene: TRBV5-4
clone size: many
D gene: TRBD2
J gene: TRBJ2-5

CDR3 DNA: TGTGCCAGCAGCTTAGCGGGACAGGGGCAAGGTGGCTACACCTTC
CDR3 protein: CASSLAGQGQGGYTF
V gene: TRBV7-9
clone size: -
D gene: TRBD1
J gene: TRBJ1-2

CDR3 DNA: TGCAGCGTTGAACTGAGCTCCTACAATGAGCAGTTCTTC
CDR3 protein: CSVELSSYNEQFF
V gene: TRBV29-1
clone size: few
D gene: -
J gene: TRBJ2-1

CDR3 DNA: TGTGCCAGCAAGAGCCTAGAGAGGGGTTGGGGCAATCAGCCCCAGCATTTT
CDR3 protein: CASKSLERGWGNQPQHF
V gene: TRBV6-5
clone size: few
D gene: -
J gene: TRBJ1-5

CDR3 DNA: TGTGCCAGCAGCGAAAGTGGGGGGGCGCCCTACAATGAGCAGTTCTTC
CDR3 protein: CASSESGGAPYNEQFF
V gene: TRBV7-9
clone size: few
D gene: -
J gene: TRBJ2-1

CDR3 DNA: TGTGCCAGCAGCGTAGGTTCGGGAACAGATACGCAGTATTTT
CDR3 protein: CASSVGSGTDTQYF
V gene: TRBV9
clone size: few
D gene: -
J gene: TRBJ2-3

CDR3 DNA: TGTGCCAGCTGGTTTGGCGAGCAGTTCTTC
CDR3 protein: CASWFGEQFF
V gene: TRBV6-6
clone size: -
D gene: -
J gene: TRBJ2-1

CDR3 DNA: TGTGCCAGCAGGGGGCCGGCCGAGGGCAATCGCGGCTACACCTTC
CDR3 protein: CASRGPAEGNRGYTF
V gene: TRBV7-9
clone size: few
D gene: -
J gene: TRBJ1-2

CDR3 DNA: TGTGCCAGCAGCAGATCGGACGGCTACGACGAGCAGTACTTC
CDR3 protein: CASSRSDGYDEQYF
V gene: TRBV7-2
clone size: many
D gene: -
J gene: TRBJ2-7

CDR3 DNA: TGCAGCCTCCCGGCCAGGGGCTATCCACTTTGGCAGTACTTC
CDR3 protein: CSLPARGYPLWQYF
V gene: TRBV29-1
clone size: few
D gene: -
J gene: TRBJ2-7

CDR3 DNA: TGTGCCAGCAGCTTAGTAATGGAGGGTAGCTATGGCTACACCTTC
CDR3 protein: CASSLVMEGSYGYTF
V gene: TRBV7-2
clone size: few
D gene: -
J gene: TRBJ1-2

CDR3 DNA: TGTGCCAGCAGTGCCCACAAGGGGGCTTGGGAGACCCAGTACTTC
CDR3 protein: CASSAHKGAWETQYF
V gene: TRBV12-3/TRBV12-4
clone size: -
D gene: TRBD1
J gene: TRBJ2-5

CDR3 DNA: TGTGCCAGCAGCCAAGTAGGGGACGAAACCGGGGAGCTGTTTTTT
CDR3 protein: CASSQVGDETGELFF
V gene: TRBV4-2
clone size: many
D gene: -
J gene: TRBJ2-2

CDR3 DNA: TGTGCCAGCAGTCGACAGGTGGGGCAACATAATTCACCCCTCCACTTT
CDR3 protein: CASSRQVGQHNSPLHF
V gene: TRBV12-3/TRBV12-4
clone size: -
D gene: -
J gene: TRBJ1-6

CDR3 DNA: TGTGCCAGCGGGTCCGGCTTCCTCGAGACCCAGTACTTC
CDR3 protein: CASGSGFLETQYF
V gene: TRBV7-9
clone size: -
D gene: -
J gene: TRBJ2-5

CDR3 DNA: TGCGCCAGCAGCTTGGAGGCGGGGGCTGGGGCCAACGTCCTGACTTTC
CDR3 protein: CASSLEAGAGANVLTF
V gene: TRBV5-1
clone size: many
D gene: TRBD2
J gene: TRBJ2-6

CDR3 DNA: TGCGCCAGCAGCTCCAGGACACGGGTCCAATATGTTACTGAAGCTTTCTTT
CDR3 protein: CASSSRTRVQYVTEAFF
V gene: TRBV5-1
clone size: few
D gene: -
J gene: TRBJ1-1